One sample yielded the 13 T cell receptor beta chains listed below, sequenced in a study of neurological immune-mediated disorders. Using its own MiXCR run on the 5' RACE reads, TCRdb lists one record per CDR3 protein. This table holds approximately 40,000 distinct CDR3 sequences, roughly 15% found once. Sequenced sample: CD4+ T cells from blood. The receptors here all came from a woman aged 55-69 years with HTLV-1-associated myelopathy (HAM/TSP).

This clonotype was detected ten times or more. The V call is TRBV27, the J call TRBJ1-5, with D uncertain. Trimming took off 6 bases at V and 0 bases at J, with 9 bases between the two ends. CDR3 size: 14 residues. From germline, CDR1 is MNHEY and CDR2 SMNVEV (reference sequence). CDR3 nucleotides: TGTGCCAGCAGCTGGCGGGGTAGCAATCAGCCCCAGCATTTT. This encodes CASSWRGSNQPQHF.

This clonotype was observed many times. This chain joins TRBV12-5 and TRBJ1-3, with D possibly being TRBD1 (6 bases). V shed 6 bases and J shed 9 bases, with 27 bases lying between them. This CDR3 is built from 17 residues. CDR1 LGHNT and CDR2 FRNRAP come from the germline V gene. The CDR3 spells CASGFHPMGTKFGTIYF. In nucleotides, the CDR3 is TGTGCTAGTGGCTTCCACCCGATGGGGACAAAATTCGGCACCATATATTTT.

As regards this clonotype: A much larger clone lies a single base off, so this may be a read error. This chain's CDR3 is CASSPPGNEKFF. Written as DNA, the CDR3 is TGCGCCAGCAGCCCCCCCGGCAATGAGAAGTTCTTC. The V gene is TRBV5-1, the J gene TRBJ2-1; D call uncertain. CDR1 and CDR2 from the germline V gene are SGHRS and YFSETQ. CDR3 length: 12 amino acids.

At least ten counts were recorded for this clonotype. CDR3 in amino acids: CASSLVIQVATGELFF. The CDR3 DNA reads TGTGCCAGCAGTTTGGTGATACAGGTGGCCACCGGGGAGCTGTTTTTT. The chain recombines TRBV12-3 or TRBV12-4 with TRBJ2-2, with D possibly matching TRBD1 (5 bases). The V end was cut by 3 bases, the J end by 4 bases, with 15 bases between. There are 16 residues in the CDR3.

This clonotype was recorded many times. The J gene is TRBJ2-3, the V gene TRBV15; maybe TRBD1 (5 bases). The germline V gene encodes CDR1 LNHNV and CDR2 YYDKDF (reference sequence). The CDR3 is made up of 16 amino acids. V was cut by 1 base and J by 4 bases, with 15 bases left in between. CDR3 residues: CATSRVRGQGPDTQYF. The CDR3 bases are TGTGCCACCAGCAGAGTTAGAGGTCAGGGCCCAGATACGCAGTATTTT.

This clonotype was recorded many times. The chain uses TRBV5-1 and TRBJ1-1; 8 bases fit TRBD1. Germline loops: CDR1 SGHRS, CDR2 YFSETQ. The CDR3 length is 16 residues. After removal of 4 bases from V and 0 bases from J, the junction contained 8 bases not matched to a gene. CDR3 protein: CASSQGDRFMNTEAFF. The CDR3 DNA follows: TGCGCCAGCAGCCAAGGGGACAGGTTCATGAACACTGAAGCTTTCTTT.

This clonotype was observed at least ten times. The gene calls are TRBV7-9 and TRBJ2-3; possibly TRBD2 for D (6 bases). The CDR3 sequence is 13 residues long. Germline CDR1 SEHNR, CDR2 FQNEAQ (reference sequence). V shed 3 bases and J shed 5 bases, with 9 bases lying between them. This CDR3 reads CASSFSGEDTQYF. The DNA of the CDR3 is TGTGCCAGCAGCTTTTCGGGAGAAGATACGCAGTATTTT.

The chain employs TRBV29-1 and TRBJ2-3, with a possible D match to TRBD2 (6 bases). The V end lost 3 bases, the J end lost 3 bases, and 13 bases lay between the germline ends. This CDR3 has 14 residues. Germline loops: CDR1 SQVTM, CDR2 ANQGSEA. The DNA of the CDR3 is TGCAGCGTTGATGCGGGGTTAGGTACAGATACGCAGTATTTT. This codes for CSVDAGLGTDTQYF.

This clonotype appeared many times. The V and J genes are TRBV7-2 and TRBJ1-1, with unresolved D. Trimming shortened V by 3 bases and J by 0 bases, and 8 bases separated the two germline ends. The CDR3 covers 14 residues. Germline V CDR1 and CDR2: SGHTA, FQGNSA. The CDR3 nucleotides are TGTGCCAGCAGCTTGCATGGTATGAACACTGAAGCTTTCTTT. Amino acids: CASSLHGMNTEAFF.

In this sample, this clonotype turned up many times. The V and J genes are TRBV15 and TRBJ2-1, with D uncertain. CDR1 and CDR2 from the germline V gene are LNHNV and YYDKDF (reference sequence). V gave up 3 bases and J gave up 10 bases, with 13 bases separating them. There are 13 residues in the CDR3. The CDR3 DNA is TGTGCCACCAGCAGGGCCCAGGTGGACGAGCAGTTCTTC. Its translation: CATSRAQVDEQFF.

The chain is built from TRBV6-1 and TRBJ2-2; D is unclear. V shed 6 bases and J shed 14 bases, with 13 bases lying between them. CDR1 and CDR2 from the germline V gene are MNHNS and SASEGT. This CDR3 spans 11 amino acids. CDR3 sequence (DNA): TGTGCCAGCAGCTCCGCCGTGGATCTGTTTTTT. Protein: CASSSAVDLFF.

In this sample, this clonotype turned up many times. This chain links TRBV20-1 with TRBJ2-1, with 15 bases matching TRBD2. Germline CDR1 is DFQATT and CDR2 is SNEGSKA (reference sequence). The length of the CDR3 is 14 residues. V lost 6 bases and J lost 10; bases outside the gene matches: 7. CDR3 residues: CSAEGLAGGAEQFF. CDR3 sequence (DNA): TGCAGTGCGGAGGGACTAGCGGGGGGCGCAGAGCAGTTCTTC.

This clonotype has ten or more counts. The V and J genes are TRBV7-8 and TRBJ2-2; 8 nucleotides align to TRBD2. CDR3 length: 14 residues. Germline V CDR1 and CDR2: SGHVS, FQNEAQ. Trimming cost V 5 bases and J 8 bases; bases outside gene matches: 7. CDR3 DNA: TGTGCCAGCAGCCTCTGGACTAGCCAGGGGGAGCTGTTTTTT. It is translated as CASSLWTSQGELFF.